Sequencing of this T cell receptor (beta chain) was carried out in a study of blood T cell repertoires in COVID-19. Looked up from germline, CDR1 is LGHNA and CDR2 is YNFKEQ. V lost 2 bases to trimming and J lost 7 bases; unmatched junction nucleotides: 7. The CDR3 runs 15 residues. This clone was detected once. Original analysis: Amplification from reference gene primers served as the basis for estimated nucleated cell counts. Sequencing was performed with immunoSEQ multiplex PCR; in TCRdb, only in-frame clones are kept and a portion is missing. V and J calls and clone size are as listed in that table; D and trimming were resolved from the DNA. The sample records approximately 100,000 clones, roughly 90% being singletons.

This sequence was found in a man aged 70-80 years with acute or convalescent COVID-19. Sequencing input: peripheral blood. This rearrangement joins TRBV4-2 to TRBJ1-2, with TRBD1 matching over 10 bases. CDR3 DNA: TGTGCCAGCAGCCAACCCATGACAGGGGGCGGTGGCTACACCTTC. Translation gives CASSQPMTGGGGYTF.